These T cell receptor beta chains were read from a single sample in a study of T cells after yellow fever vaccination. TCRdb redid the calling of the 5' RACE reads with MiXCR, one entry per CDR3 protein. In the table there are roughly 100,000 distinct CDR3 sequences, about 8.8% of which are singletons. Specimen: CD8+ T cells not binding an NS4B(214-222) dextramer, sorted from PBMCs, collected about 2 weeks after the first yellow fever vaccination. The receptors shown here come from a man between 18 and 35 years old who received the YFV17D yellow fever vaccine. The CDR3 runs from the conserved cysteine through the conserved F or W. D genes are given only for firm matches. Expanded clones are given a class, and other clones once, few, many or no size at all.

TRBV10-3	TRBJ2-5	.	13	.	TGTGCCGTCAGGCACCCCCTGTGGGAGACCCAGTACTTC	CAVRHPLWETQYF
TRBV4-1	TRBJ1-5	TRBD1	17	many	TGCGCCAGCAGTAATACTCCGGGGGACAGGGGGAATCAGCCCCAGCATTTT	CASSNTPGDRGNQPQHF
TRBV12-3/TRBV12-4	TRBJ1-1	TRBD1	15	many	TGTGCCAGCAGCACGGGACAGGGGATGAGCACTGAAGCTTTCTTT	CASSTGQGMSTEAFF
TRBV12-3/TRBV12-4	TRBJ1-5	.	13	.	TGTGCCAGCAGTTTGGGTAGGATTCAGCCCCAGCATTTT	CASSLGRIQPQHF
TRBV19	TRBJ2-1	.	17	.	TGTGCCAGTAGTATAGCACTAAGGGGGGAGATCTACAATGAGCAGTTCTTC	CASSIALRGEIYNEQFF
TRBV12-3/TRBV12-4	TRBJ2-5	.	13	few	TGTGCCAGCAGCCCGACAGGTCCGGGAACCCAGTACTTC	CASSPTGPGTQYF
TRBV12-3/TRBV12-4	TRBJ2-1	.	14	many	TGTGCCAGCAGTTTGAGCGGGCCCTACAATGAGCAGTTCTTC	CASSLSGPYNEQFF
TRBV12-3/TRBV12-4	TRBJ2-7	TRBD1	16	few	TGTGCCAGCAGTTTATCAGGGGGTACACGCTCCTACGAGCAGTACTTC	CASSLSGGTRSYEQYF
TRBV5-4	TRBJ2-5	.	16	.	TGTGCCAGCAGCTTGGTTACTAGCCTTTTTCAAGAGACCCAGTACTTC	CASSLVTSLFQETQYF
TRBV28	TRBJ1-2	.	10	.	TGTGCCAGCAGTGACGATGGCTACACCTTC	CASSDDGYTF
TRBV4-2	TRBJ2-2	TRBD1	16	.	TGTGCCAGCAGCCAAGATGACAGGGGATCCACCGGGGAGCTGTTTTTT	CASSQDDRGSTGELFF
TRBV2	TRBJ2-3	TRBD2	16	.	TGTGGCAGCAGGGAACTAGCGGGGGGGCCCGGAGATACGCAGTATTTT	CGSRELAGGPGDTQYF
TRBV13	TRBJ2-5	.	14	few	TGTGCCAGCAGCTACCGTGGCCGGGAAGAGACCCAGTACTTC	CASSYRGREETQYF
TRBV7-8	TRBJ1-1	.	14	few	TGTGCCAGCAGCTTGGGGTTCCCGACCACTGAAGCTTTCTTT	CASSLGFPTTEAFF
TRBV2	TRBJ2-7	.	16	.	TGTGCCTCAAAAGGACAGATCGGAGAGTACTCCTACGAGCAGTACTTC	CASKGQIGEYSYEQYF
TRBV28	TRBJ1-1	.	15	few	TGTGCCAGCAGTCAAGACAGGCCCATGAACACTGAAGCTTTCTTT	CASSQDRPMNTEAFF
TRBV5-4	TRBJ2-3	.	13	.	TGTGCCACGGAACAGTCGTTCACAGATACGCAGTATTTT	CATEQSFTDTQYF
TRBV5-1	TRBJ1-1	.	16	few	TGCGCCAGCAGCTTGGCGGGACAACTCTCGAACACTGAAGCTTTCTTT	CASSLAGQLSNTEAFF
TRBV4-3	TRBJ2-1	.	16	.	TGCGCCAGCAGCCAACCGGCCGGTAGCTCCTACAATGAGCAGTTCTTC	CASSQPAGSSYNEQFF
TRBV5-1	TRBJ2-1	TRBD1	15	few	TGCGCCAGCAGCTTGCCCGGGACAGGGGTAGGCGAGCAGTTCTTC	CASSLPGTGVGEQFF
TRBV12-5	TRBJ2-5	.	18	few	TGTGCTAGTGGTCCCCACGGCCCCCTTACCTTGTACCAAGAGACCCAGTACTTC	CASGPHGPLTLYQETQYF
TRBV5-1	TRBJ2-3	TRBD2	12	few	TGCGCCAGCAGTCAGCGGGGGGATACGCAGTATTTT	CASSQRGDTQYF
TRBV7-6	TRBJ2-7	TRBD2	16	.	TGTGCCAGCAGCTTAGAGTCTCGCGGGGGGCTTTACGAGCAGTACTTC	CASSLESRGGLYEQYF
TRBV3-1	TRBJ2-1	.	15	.	TGTGCCAGCTGCCAAGGGGGGACCCTGGGCGATGAGCAGTTCTTC	CASCQGGTLGDEQFF
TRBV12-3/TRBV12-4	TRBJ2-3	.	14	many	TGTGCCAGCAGTTACCACTCTAGCACAGATACGCAGTATTTT	CASSYHSSTDTQYF
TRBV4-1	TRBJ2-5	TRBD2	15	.	TGCGCCAGCAGCCAATACTTCGGGGGGGAAGAGACCCAGTACTTC	CASSQYFGGEETQYF
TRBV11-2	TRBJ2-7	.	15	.	TGTGCCAGCAGCTTAGGGATAGGGCCTTCCTACGAGCAGTACTTC	CASSLGIGPSYEQYF
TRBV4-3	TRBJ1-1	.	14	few	TGCGCCAGCAGCCAAGATCTAGGGGCCACGGGAGCTTTCTTT	CASSQDLGATGAFF
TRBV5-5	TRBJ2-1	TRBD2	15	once	TGTGCCAGCAGCTGGGACTACGGGCCCTACAATGAGCAGTTCTTC	CASSWDYGPYNEQFF
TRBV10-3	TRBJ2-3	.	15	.	TGTGCCATCAAGAAGGGGGATGGCTTCGCAGATACGCAGTATTTT	CAIKKGDGFADTQYF
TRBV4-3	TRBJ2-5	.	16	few	TGCGCCAGCAGCCAAGATTGGTGGCAGGCGGCGGAGACCCAGTACTTC	CASSQDWWQAAETQYF
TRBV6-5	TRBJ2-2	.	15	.	TGTGCCACCCAACCAGAGGCAGGGAACACCGGGGAGCTGTTTTTT	CATQPEAGNTGELFF
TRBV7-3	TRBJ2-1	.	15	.	TGTGCCAGCAGCATTAGCGGATTTGAGTACAATGAGCAGTTCTTC	CASSISGFEYNEQFF
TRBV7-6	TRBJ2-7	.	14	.	TGTGCCAGCAGCCGGGACTCGAGACCCCTCGAGCAGTACTTC	CASSRDSRPLEQYF
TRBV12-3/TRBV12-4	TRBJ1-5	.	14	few	TGTGCCAGCAGTTCCCGGGGGGTCAATCAGCCCCAGCATTTT	CASSSRGVNQPQHF
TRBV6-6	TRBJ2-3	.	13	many	TGTGCCAGCAGTTTGGGGGGGCCAGATACGCAGTATTTT	CASSLGGPDTQYF
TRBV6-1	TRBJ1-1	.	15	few	TGTGCCAGCAGCCGCCTAACACAAATGAACACTGAAGCTTTCTTT	CASSRLTQMNTEAFF
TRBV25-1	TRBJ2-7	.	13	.	TGTGCCAGCAGTGGGAGGTTTTCCTACGAGCAGTACTTC	CASSGRFSYEQYF
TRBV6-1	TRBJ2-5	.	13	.	TGTGCCAGCAGGAGACCGCGTCCCCCGACCCAGTACTTC	CASRRPRPPTQYF
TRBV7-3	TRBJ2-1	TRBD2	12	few	TGTGCCAGCAGCTCCCCGGGGGGGCCTCGGTTCTTC	CASSSPGGPRFF
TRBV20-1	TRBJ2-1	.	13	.	TGCAGTGGTGCCGCCCCAATCTACAATGAGCAGTTCTTC	CSGAAPIYNEQFF
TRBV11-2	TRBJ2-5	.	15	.	TGTGCCAGCAGCTTAGTAGGGGGGGCGGGGGAGACCCAGTACTTC	CASSLVGGAGETQYF
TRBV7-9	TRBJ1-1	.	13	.	TGTGCCAGCAGCCCCGGGCTGAGCAATGAAGCTTTCTTT	CASSPGLSNEAFF
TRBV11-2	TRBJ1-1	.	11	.	TGTGCCAGCAGCCGGAACACTGAAGCTTTCTTT	CASSRNTEAFF
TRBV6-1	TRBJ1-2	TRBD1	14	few	TGTGCCAGCAGTGGGACAGGAGGAAGCTATGGCTACACCTTC	CASSGTGGSYGYTF
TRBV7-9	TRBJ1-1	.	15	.	TGTGCCAGCAGCTTGTTTCGGGGGGGAAACACTGAAGCTTTCTTT	CASSLFRGGNTEAFF
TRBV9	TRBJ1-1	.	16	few	TGTGCCAGCAGCGTAGCCCCGAACAGAGGGAACACTGAAGCTTTCTTT	CASSVAPNRGNTEAFF
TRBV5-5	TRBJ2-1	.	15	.	TGTGCCAGCATGGTCGCAGTGTTCTCCTACAATGAGCAGTTCTTC	CASMVAVFSYNEQFF
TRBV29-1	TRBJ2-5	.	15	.	TGCAGCCACAACGGGCGCCCCCCGGCTCGAGAGACCCAGTACTTC	CSHNGRPPARETQYF
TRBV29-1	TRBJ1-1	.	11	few	TGCAGCGTTGCCGCGCGGTCTGAAGCTTTCTTT	CSVAARSEAFF